One sample yielded the 29 T cell receptor beta chains listed below, sequenced in a study of T cell repertoires in cytomegalovirus infection (dated by TCRdb to the late 2010s). No cognate antigen is known for these TCRs. Instrument on record: Illumina HiSeq 1500. The public reads were run again by TCRdb, first through fastp at Q25 and then through MiXCR, and only productive beta chains were kept. Rows are unified per CDR3 protein, each entry keeping the most common DNA and genes. The sample records 640,000 or so distinct CDR3 sequences, 33% of which are singletons. 18% of the sample is held by the ten biggest clonotypes. Explained via the paper, the treatment or condition label denotes: in vitro stimulation with specific CMV peptide epitopes to enrich CMV-specific T cells. The sample here was cultured PBMCs, taken from culture after CMV antigen stimulation. Receptors were obtained from a human donor in good health (CMV status not recorded). Some clones in this sample may be carry-over from other donors' samples.

This clonotype was detected a few times. This chain uses TRBV11-2 with TRBJ2-5; D is possibly TRBD2 (5 bases). Trimming stripped 5 bases from V and 7 bases from J, with 23 bases between. The CDR3 sequence is 16 residues long. Looked up from germline, CDR1 is SGHAT and CDR2 is FQNNGV. CDR3 sequence reads: CASSPRGLPRGRTQYF. CDR3 nucleotides: TGTGCCAGCAGCCCACGTGGGCTCCCCCGGGGAAGGACCCAGTACTTC.

This clonotype was picked up a small number of times. This CDR3 is CASRRTTNTEAFF. CDR3 in DNA: TGTGCCAGCAGAAGAACAACGAACACTGAAGCTTTCTTT. V is TRBV28 and J is TRBJ1-1, with D unresolved. The CDR3 extends over 13 amino acids. Germline V CDR1 and CDR2: MDHEN, SYDVKM. The V gene lost 6 bases and the J gene lost 1 base, with 9 bases spanning the gap.

The table lists this clonotype with a count of one. The chain has TRBV5-4 and TRBJ2-4; TRBD1 matches 9 bases. The CDR3 length is 15 residues. In germline, CDR1 is SGHNT, CDR2 YYREEE (reference sequence). The V gene end was trimmed by 4 bases and the J gene end by 4 bases; junction bases not matched to a gene: 6. The CDR3 sequence is CASSVQGASKNIQYF. Here the CDR3 DNA reads TGTGCCAGCAGCGTACAGGGGGCTTCAAAAAACATTCAGTACTTC.

The genes are TRBV20-1 and TRBJ2-5, with D perhaps matching TRBD1 (5 bases). Germline CDR1 DFQATT, CDR2 SNEGSKA (reference sequence). The CDR3 loop spans 14 amino acids. V gave up 0 bases and J gave up 4 bases, with 12 bases separating them. DNA for the CDR3: TGCAGTGCTAGAGATCAACGTGGGGCAGAGACCCAGTACTTC. Translating it yields CSARDQRGAETQYF.

The rearrangement uses TRBV7-6 and TRBJ1-1; weak D call: TRBD1 (5 bases). The V end was cut by 0 bases, the J end by 6 bases, with 17 bases between. Germline lookup yields CDR1 SGHVS and CDR2 FNYEAQ. The CDR3 is 16 amino acids. In DNA, the CDR3 is TGTGCCAGCAGCTTAGCGCGCGCAGGGAGTTCGGCTGAAGCTTTCTTT. It is translated as CASSLARAGSSAEAFF.

This rearrangement joins TRBV12-3 or TRBV12-4 to TRBJ2-3; D not certain. Trimming removed 7 bases at V and 2 bases at J, with 7 bases between. This CDR3 has 12 residues. For the CDR3, the DNA is TGTGCCAGCAACCCAGCCACAGATACGCAGTATTTT. This encodes CASNPATDTQYF.

This chain connects TRBV7-2 to TRBJ2-7; no definite D call. This CDR3 contains 14 residues. Germline V lookup: CDR1 SGHTA, CDR2 FQGNSA. Trimming took off 4 bases at V and 6 bases at J, with 16 bases between the two ends. The CDR3 spells CASSSYWPGGEQYF. The CDR3 coding sequence is TGTGCCAGCAGCTCGTACTGGCCCGGCGGCGAGCAGTACTTC.

This clonotype was seen many times. The chain carries TRBV7-8 and TRBJ1-5; 9 bases are shared with TRBD1. Per germline, CDR1 SGHVS and CDR2 FQNEAQ. The CDR3 contains 17 residues. Trimming removed 0 bases from V and 2 bases from J; junction bases left unmatched: 5. The CDR3 protein is CASSLAHDRGGNQPQHF. The CDR3 bases are TGTGCCAGCAGCTTAGCCCACGACAGGGGGGGCAATCAGCCCCAGCATTTT.

The chain combines TRBV6-5 with TRBJ1-1, with TRBD1 matching 7 bases. CDR1 is MNHEY and CDR2 is SVGAGI in the germline V gene. The CDR3 extends over 17 amino acids. V lost 5 bases and J lost 0; bases outside the gene matches: 12. The CDR3 loop reads CASSDPTGQGVNTEAFF. Written as DNA, the CDR3 is TGTGCCAGCAGTGACCCGACAGGCCAGGGGGTGAACACTGAAGCTTTCTTT.

This clonotype was recorded at least ten times. The chain couples TRBV7-2 to TRBJ2-1; 7 bases align to TRBD2. CDR3 size: 15 residues. V shed 3 bases, J shed 1 base, and the junction held 3 bases outside the gene matches. Germline V gene data show CDR1 as SGHTA and CDR2 as FQGNSA. CDR3 nucleotides: TGTGCCAGCAGCTTTGCTAGCGGTTCCTACAATGAGCAGTTCTTC. Protein sequence: CASSFASGSYNEQFF.

This clonotype was seen more than once but under ten times. The chain joins TRBV6-1 to TRBJ2-3; 10 positions agree with TRBD2. V was pared by 3 bases and J by 5 bases, with 8 bases of the junction left unmatched. Germline V CDR1 and CDR2: MNHNS, SASEGT. The CDR3 contains 16 residues. The CDR3 loop reads CASSDPRASGRDTQYF. The CDR3 DNA reads as TGTGCCAGCAGTGATCCCAGGGCTAGCGGGAGAGATACGCAGTATTTT.

The CDR3 nucleotides are TGTGCCATCAGTGCGTCACAGGGCAGCTATGGCTACACCTTC. Protein: CAISASQGSYGYTF. The chain joins TRBV10-3 to TRBJ1-2; possibly TRBD1 for D (6 bases). The CDR3 length is 14 residues. Germline CDR1 is ENHRY and CDR2 is SYGVKD. The V end was cut by 4 bases, the J end by 4 bases, with 13 bases between.

This sequence joins TRBV28 and TRBJ2-2; D is possibly TRBD2 (5 bases). The V end was cut by 3 bases, the J end by 2 bases, with 10 bases between. Germline assignment: CDR1 MDHEN and CDR2 SYDVKM. The CDR3 runs to 15 residues. The CDR3 protein is CASSFLTINTGELFF. The CDR3 bases are TGTGCCAGCAGTTTTTTGACTATAAACACCGGGGAGCTGTTTTTT.

This chain uses TRBV28 with TRBJ1-5; 10 nucleotides agree with TRBD1. The CDR3 is 15 residues long. Germline CDR1 is MDHEN and CDR2 is SYDVKM. V dropped 4 bases and J dropped 6; count of bases not matched to a gene: 6. The DNA of the CDR3 is TGTGCCAGCAGTTCAGGGACAGGGGCTCTTCAGCCCCAGCATTTT. It yields the protein CASSSGTGALQPQHF. Complete variable domain (other parts from reference TRBV28 and TRBJ1-5): DVKVTQSSRYLVKRTGEKVFLECVQDMDHENMFWYRQDPGLGLRLIYFSYDVKMKEKGDIPEGYSVSREKKERFSLILESASTNQTSMYLCASSSGTGALQPQHFGDGTRLSIL.

This clonotype was picked up one time. J is TRBJ2-1 and V is TRBV20-1, with D possibly being TRBD1 or TRBD2 (6 bases each). In germline, CDR1 is DFQATT, CDR2 SNEGSKA (reference sequence). CDR3 length: 11 amino acids. V gave up 3 bases and J gave up 10 bases, with 10 bases separating them. CDR3 protein: CSASRGAEQFF. The DNA of the CDR3 is TGCAGTGCTAGTAGGGGGGCCGAGCAGTTCTTC.

The rearrangement uses TRBV19 and TRBJ1-1; TRBD1 matches 8 bases. The germline gives CDR1 LNHDA, CDR2 SQIVND (reference sequence). The V and J ends lost 3 bases and 2 bases, in that order; junction bases with no gene match: 5. The CDR3 is 15 amino acids. The CDR3 coding sequence is TGTGCCAGTAGTATTCCGGGACAGGCTAACACTGAAGCTTTCTTT. Translation: CASSIPGQANTEAFF.

The chain has TRBV2 and TRBJ1-2, with TRBD1 matching over 12 bases. Unmatched junction bases numbered 11, after V lost 5 bases and J lost 7 bases. CDR1 SNHLY and CDR2 FYNNEI come from the germline V gene. The CDR3 is 16 amino acids. CDR3 sequence: CASSFYSGTGGSGYTF. For the CDR3, the DNA is TGTGCCAGCAGTTTTTATTCCGGGACAGGGGGCTCTGGCTACACCTTC.

V is TRBV2 and J is TRBJ2-7, with 12 nucleotides matching TRBD2. Germline lookup yields CDR1 SNHLY and CDR2 FYNNEI. V gave up 6 bases and J gave up 3 bases; unmatched junction bases: 9. This CDR3 comprises 16 residues. CDR3 in amino acids: CASSPARLAGVYEQYF. CDR3 coding DNA: TGTGCCAGCAGCCCAGCCAGACTAGCGGGGGTCTACGAGCAGTACTTC.

The chain carries TRBV6-5 and TRBJ2-6; tentatively, D is TRBD1 or TRBD2 (5 bases each). Germline V CDR1 and CDR2: MNHEY, SVGAGI. Trimming removed 7 bases from V and 2 bases from J, with 15 bases in between. The CDR3 runs 16 residues. The CDR3: CASTRRGVTGANVLTF. CDR3 coding DNA: TGTGCCAGCACCCGAAGAGGGGTAACTGGGGCCAACGTCCTGACTTTC.

This clonotype appeared many times. V usage is TRBV7-2 and J usage is TRBJ1-6, with D unresolved. V was clipped by 2 bases and J by 10 bases, with 15 bases between them. The CDR3 contains 15 residues. Germline CDR1 SGHTA, CDR2 FQGNSA. The DNA for the CDR3 is TGTGCCAGCAGCTTATCAAGACCGGGAGGCTCACCCCTCCACTTT. Its protein is CASSLSRPGGSPLHF.

The rearrangement links TRBV7-9 to TRBJ1-4, with TRBD1 identical over 7 bases. In germline, CDR1 is SEHNR, CDR2 FQNEAQ (reference sequence). CDR3 size: 15 residues. The J segment lost 5 bases and the V segment lost 2 bases, leaving 5 bases of the junction unmatched. The CDR3 is CASSLLDRSNEKLFF. CDR3 nucleotides: TGTGCCAGCAGCTTACTGGACAGGAGCAATGAAAAACTGTTTTTT.

CDR3 residues: CASSPHLASTQYF. CDR3 DNA sequence: TGTGCCAGCAGTCCGCACTTGGCCAGTACGCAGTATTTT. The chain uses TRBV6-2 or TRBV6-3 and TRBJ2-3; D is unresolved. V was trimmed by 5 bases and J by 8 bases, leaving 14 bases between them. The germline V gene encodes CDR1 MNHEY and CDR2 SVGEGT. CDR3 length: 13 residues.

The CDR3 nucleotides read TGTGCCAGCTCACCAACAGACAGGCCATTCTCTGGAAACACCATATATTTT. Protein product: CASSPTDRPFSGNTIYF. The V gene is TRBV18, the J gene TRBJ1-3; tentative D call: TRBD1 (6 bases). CDR3 length equals 17 residues. Between the trimmed V and J ends, which lost 2 bases and 0 bases, there was a span of 14 bases. The germline V gene encodes CDR1 KGHSH and CDR2 LQKENI.

In this sample, this clonotype turned up many times. The chain uses TRBV7-2 and TRBJ2-3, with unresolved D. There are 13 residues in the CDR3. Trimming stripped 5 bases from V and 0 bases from J, with 6 bases between. Germline lookup yields CDR1 SGHTA and CDR2 FQGNSA. DNA of the CDR3: TGTGCCAGCAGCCATCCTAGCACAGATACGCAGTATTTT. Protein product: CASSHPSTDTQYF.

This clonotype was detected a few times. The genes are TRBV7-2 and TRBJ2-4; 7 nucleotides line up with TRBD1. With 5 bases clipped from V and 10 bases from J, the junction kept 14 bases outside the gene matches. This CDR3 region has 15 residues. CDR1 and CDR2 (germline): SGHTA, FQGNSA. CDR3 bases: TGTGCCAGCAGCCCCCTGACAGGGCGGCCATGGATTCAGTACTTC. This codes for CASSPLTGRPWIQYF. The full variable domain, rest sourced from reference TRBV7-2 and TRBJ2-4, is GAGVSQSPSNKVTEKGKDVELRCDPISGHTALYWYRQSLGQGLEFLIYFQGNSAPDKSGLPSDRFSAERTGGSVSTLTIQRTQQEDSAVYLCASSPLTGRPWIQYFGAGTRLSVL.

V is TRBV10-3 and J is TRBJ1-4, with D hard to call. From germline, CDR1 is ENHRY and CDR2 SYGVKD. Trimming removed 7 bases from V and 4 bases from J, with 10 bases in between. This CDR3 is 13 amino acids long. CDR3 sequence reads: CAITRDLNEKLFF. DNA for the CDR3: TGTGCCATCACCCGAGACCTTAATGAAAAACTGTTTTTT.

There are a few counts of this clonotype. V usage is TRBV4-1 and J usage is TRBJ1-5; 8 positions agree with TRBD1. V lost 4 bases to trimming and J lost 1 base; unmatched junction nucleotides: 6. The CDR3 contains 16 residues. Germline V gene lookup returns CDR1 MGHRA and CDR2 YSYEKL. The CDR3 DNA reads TGCGCCAGCAGCCGTTGGACAGGGCCCAGCAATCAGCCCCAGCATTTT. It yields the protein CASSRWTGPSNQPQHF.

This clonotype has at least ten counts. The rearrangement uses TRBV7-8 and TRBJ2-3, with D hard to call. The CDR3 loop spans 12 amino acids. Trimming removed 4 bases at V and 6 bases at J, with 8 bases between. Germline V gives CDR1 SGHVS, CDR2 FQNEAQ. This CDR3 is CASSSRVDTQYF. The CDR3 DNA reads as TGTGCCAGCAGCTCCCGGGTCGATACGCAGTATTTT.

In its sample, this clonotype was seen many times. This chain's CDR3 is CASSSRDKWNTEAFF. Here the CDR3 DNA reads TGTGCCAGCAGCTCAAGGGACAAGTGGAACACTGAAGCTTTCTTT. The chain uses TRBV7-8 and TRBJ1-1; the D gene is possibly TRBD1 (6 bases). Trimming stripped 4 bases from V and 1 base from J, with 13 bases between. The CDR3 has 15 residues. CDR1 is SGHVS and CDR2 is FQNEAQ in the germline V gene.